This TCR beta chain was retrieved from a study of neoadjuvant nivolumab and ipilimumab in lung cancer. Here immunoSEQ multiplex PCR was the method, and the copy in TCRdb shows in-frame clones only, minus some. The sample gives 7,000 to 8,500 clones, around 85% of which show up once; around 6.5% is in the top ten. Germline CDR1 reads DFQATT; CDR2 reads SNEGSKA (reference sequence). Trimming took 2 bases from V and 5 from J, leaving 4 bases between them. CDR3 length: 11 amino acids. Whole-study results and caveats: From pretherapy to surgery, tumor richness and clonality rose with dual therapy.

This clone showed up just a few times. Its specificity is not known. This sample includes further DNA sequences coding for the same CDR3. The rearrangement links TRBV20-1 to TRBJ1-3; the D is unclear. This clonotype was sampled from an adult with non-small cell lung cancer. The sample here was tumor tissue, taken after neoadjuvant nivolumab, alone or with ipilimumab, at or shortly before surgery. The CDR3 loop is CSARYRNTIYF. The CDR3 coding sequence is TGCAGTGCTAGATATCGAAACACCATATATTTT.